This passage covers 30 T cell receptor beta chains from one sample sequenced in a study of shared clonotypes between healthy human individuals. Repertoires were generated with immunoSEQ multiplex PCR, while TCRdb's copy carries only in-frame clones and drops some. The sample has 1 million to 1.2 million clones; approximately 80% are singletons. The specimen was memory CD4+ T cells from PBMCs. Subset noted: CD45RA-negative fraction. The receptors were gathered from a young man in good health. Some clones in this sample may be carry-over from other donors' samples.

The CDR3 loop is CASSPGDYTDTQYF. In nucleotides, the CDR3 is TGTGCCAGCAGCCCCGGGGACTACACAGATACGCAGTATTTT. This chain links TRBV4-2 with TRBJ2-3; 7 nucleotides align to TRBD2. Germline V gene lookup returns CDR1 LGHNA and CDR2 YNFKEQ. CDR3 length: 14 residues. J gave up 2 bases and V 4 bases, and 3 bases lay outside the gene matches.

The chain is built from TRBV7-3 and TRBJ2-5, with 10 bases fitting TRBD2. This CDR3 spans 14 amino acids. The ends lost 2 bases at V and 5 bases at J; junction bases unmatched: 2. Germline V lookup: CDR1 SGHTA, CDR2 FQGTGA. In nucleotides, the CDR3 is TGTGCCAGCAGCTTACTAGCGGGAGTTGAGACCCAGTACTTC. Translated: CASSLLAGVETQYF.

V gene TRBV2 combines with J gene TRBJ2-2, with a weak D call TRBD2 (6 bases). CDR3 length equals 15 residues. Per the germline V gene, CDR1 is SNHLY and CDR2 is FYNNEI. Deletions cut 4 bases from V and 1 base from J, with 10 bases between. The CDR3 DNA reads TGTGCCAGCAGTGGGCTCGGGAGGAACACCGGGGAGCTGTTTTTT. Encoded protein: CASSGLGRNTGELFF.

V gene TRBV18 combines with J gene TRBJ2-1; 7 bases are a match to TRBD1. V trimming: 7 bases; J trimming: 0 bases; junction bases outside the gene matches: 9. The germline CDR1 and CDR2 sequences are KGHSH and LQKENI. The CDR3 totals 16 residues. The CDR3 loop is CASYAQGDPSYNEQFF. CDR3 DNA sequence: TGTGCCAGCTACGCCCAGGGGGATCCCTCCTACAATGAGCAGTTCTTC. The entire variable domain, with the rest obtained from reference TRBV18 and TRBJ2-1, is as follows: NAGVMQNPRHLVRRRGQEARLRCSPMKGHSHVYWYRQLPEEGLKFMVYLQKENIIDESGMPKERFSAEFPKEGPSILRIQQVVRGDSAAYFCASYAQGDPSYNEQFFGPGTRLTVL.

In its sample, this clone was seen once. The CDR3: CASSLGFQGSRGDTQYF. CDR3 nucleotides: TGCGCCAGCAGCCTGGGCTTCCAAGGATCCCGGGGAGATACGCAGTATTTT. The chain links TRBV4-1 to TRBJ2-3; D may be TRBD2 (5 bases). V dropped 4 bases and J dropped 5 bases, with 22 bases sitting between them. The CDR3 runs 17 residues. Germline V gene data show CDR1 as MGHRA and CDR2 as YSYEKL.

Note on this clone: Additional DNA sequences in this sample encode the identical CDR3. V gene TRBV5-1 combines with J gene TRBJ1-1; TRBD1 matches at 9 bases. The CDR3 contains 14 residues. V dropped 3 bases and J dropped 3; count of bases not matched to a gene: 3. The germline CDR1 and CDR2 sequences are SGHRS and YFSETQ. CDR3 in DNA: TGCGCCAGCAGCTCGGGACAGGGCGACACTGAAGCTTTCTTT. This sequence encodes CASSSGQGDTEAFF.

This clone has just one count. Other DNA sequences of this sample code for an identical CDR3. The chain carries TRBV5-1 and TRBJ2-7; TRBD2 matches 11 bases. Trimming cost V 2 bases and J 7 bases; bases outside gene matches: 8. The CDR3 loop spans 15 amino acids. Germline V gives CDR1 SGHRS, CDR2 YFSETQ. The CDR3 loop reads CASSLTSGSSGEQYF. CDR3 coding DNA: TGCGCCAGCAGCTTAACTAGCGGGAGCTCGGGTGAGCAGTACTTC. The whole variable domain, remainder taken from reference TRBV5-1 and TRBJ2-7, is KAGVTQTPRYLIKTRGQQVTLSCSPISGHRSVSWYQQTPGQGLQFLFEYFSETQRNKGNFPGRFSGRQFSNSRSEMNVSTLELGDSALYLCASSLTSGSSGEQYFGPGTRLTVT.

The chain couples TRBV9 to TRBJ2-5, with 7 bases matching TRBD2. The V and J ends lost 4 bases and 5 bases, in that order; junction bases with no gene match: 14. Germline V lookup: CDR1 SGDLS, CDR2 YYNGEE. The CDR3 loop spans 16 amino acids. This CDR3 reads CASSSGGGSLAETQYF. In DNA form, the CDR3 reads TGTGCCAGCAGCTCAGGTGGCGGGAGTCTCGCCGAGACCCAGTACTTC.

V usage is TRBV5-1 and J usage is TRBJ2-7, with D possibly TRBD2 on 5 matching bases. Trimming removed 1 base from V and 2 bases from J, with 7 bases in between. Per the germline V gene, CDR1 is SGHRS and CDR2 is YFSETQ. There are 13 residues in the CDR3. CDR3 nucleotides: TGCGCCAGCAGCTTGACTAGGCCCTACGAGCAGTACTTC. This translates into CASSLTRPYEQYF.

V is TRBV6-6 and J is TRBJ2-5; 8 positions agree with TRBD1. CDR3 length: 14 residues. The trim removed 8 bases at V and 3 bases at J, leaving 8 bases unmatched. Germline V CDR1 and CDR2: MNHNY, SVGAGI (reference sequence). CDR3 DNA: TGTGCCAGCTACCGGACAGGGTCAAAAGAGACCCAGTACTTC. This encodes CASYRTGSKETQYF.

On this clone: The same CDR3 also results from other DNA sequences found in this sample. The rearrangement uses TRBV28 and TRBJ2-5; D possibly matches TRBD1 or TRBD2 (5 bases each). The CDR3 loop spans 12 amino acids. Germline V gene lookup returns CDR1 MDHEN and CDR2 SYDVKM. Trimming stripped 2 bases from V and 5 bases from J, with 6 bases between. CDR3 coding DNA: TGTGCCAGCAGTTTACGGGACGAGACCCAGTACTTC. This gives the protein CASSLRDETQYF.

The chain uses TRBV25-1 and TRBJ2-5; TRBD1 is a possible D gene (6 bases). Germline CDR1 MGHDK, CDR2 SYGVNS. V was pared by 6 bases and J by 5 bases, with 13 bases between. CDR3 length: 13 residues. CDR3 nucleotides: TGTGCCAGCAGCATACAGGGTGGCGAGACCCAGTACTTC. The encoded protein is CASSIQGGETQYF.

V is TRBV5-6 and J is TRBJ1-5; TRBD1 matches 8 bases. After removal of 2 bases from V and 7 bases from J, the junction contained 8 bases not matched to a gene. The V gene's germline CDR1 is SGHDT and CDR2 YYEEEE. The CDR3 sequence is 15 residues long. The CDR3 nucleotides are TGTGCCAGCAGCTTCGGGACAGGTAAAGAACAGCCCCAGCATTTT. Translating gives CASSFGTGKEQPQHF.

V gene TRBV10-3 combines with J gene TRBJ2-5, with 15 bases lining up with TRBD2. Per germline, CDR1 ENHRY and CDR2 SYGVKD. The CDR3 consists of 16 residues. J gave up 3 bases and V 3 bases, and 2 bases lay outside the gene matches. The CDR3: CAISDGLAGGKETQYF. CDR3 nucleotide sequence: TGTGCCATCAGTGACGGACTAGCGGGAGGGAAAGAGACCCAGTACTTC.

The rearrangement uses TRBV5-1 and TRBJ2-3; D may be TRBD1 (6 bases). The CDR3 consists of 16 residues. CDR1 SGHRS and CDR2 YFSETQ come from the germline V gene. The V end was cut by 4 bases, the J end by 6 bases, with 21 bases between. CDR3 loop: CASSPVGAGDFDTQYF. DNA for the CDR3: TGCGCCAGCAGCCCTGTGGGGGCAGGCGATTTCGATACGCAGTATTTT. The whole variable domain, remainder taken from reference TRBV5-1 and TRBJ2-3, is KAGVTQTPRYLIKTRGQQVTLSCSPISGHRSVSWYQQTPGQGLQFLFEYFSETQRNKGNFPGRFSGRQFSNSRSEMNVSTLELGDSALYLCASSPVGAGDFDTQYFGPGTRLTVL.

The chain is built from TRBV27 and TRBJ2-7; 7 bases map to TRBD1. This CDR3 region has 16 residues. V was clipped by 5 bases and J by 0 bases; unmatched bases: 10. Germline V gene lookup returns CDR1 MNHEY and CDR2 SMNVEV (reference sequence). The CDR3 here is CASSPIGQAISYEQYF. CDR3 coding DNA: TGTGCCAGCAGTCCGATAGGACAGGCCATCTCCTACGAGCAGTACTTC.

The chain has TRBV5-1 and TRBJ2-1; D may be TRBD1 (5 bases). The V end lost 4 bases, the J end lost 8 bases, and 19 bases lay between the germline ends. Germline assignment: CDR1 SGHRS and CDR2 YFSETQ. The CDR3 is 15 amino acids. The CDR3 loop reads CASSRLGPKGDEQFF. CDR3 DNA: TGCGCCAGCAGCCGACTTGGGCCAAAAGGGGATGAGCAGTTCTTC.

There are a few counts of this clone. The DNA for the CDR3 is TGTGCCAGCAGTCTACAGGGGGGAAGTAGAGGCTACACCTTC. Its protein product is CASSLQGGSRGYTF. V and J are TRBV28 and TRBJ1-2; the match to TRBD1 covers 8 bases. The CDR3 loop spans 14 amino acids. V gave up 5 bases and J gave up 8 bases; unmatched junction bases: 10. The germline V gene has CDR1 MDHEN and CDR2 SYDVKM.

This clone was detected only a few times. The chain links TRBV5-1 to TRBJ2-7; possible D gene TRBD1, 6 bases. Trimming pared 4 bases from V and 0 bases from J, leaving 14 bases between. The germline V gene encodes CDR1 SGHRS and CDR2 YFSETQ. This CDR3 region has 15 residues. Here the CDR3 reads CASSPSTGTSYEQYF. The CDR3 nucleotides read TGCGCCAGCAGCCCTAGCACAGGGACCTCCTACGAGCAGTACTTC.

The CDR3 loop is CATSLGPGLAAYEQYF. Written as DNA, the CDR3 is TGTGCCACCAGCTTGGGGCCGGGACTAGCGGCCTACGAGCAGTACTTC. The chain joins TRBV15 to TRBJ2-7; 11 nucleotides align to TRBD2. Germline V gene data show CDR1 as LNHNV and CDR2 as YYDKDF (reference sequence). With 5 bases clipped from V and 2 bases from J, the junction kept 8 bases outside the gene matches. This CDR3 spans 16 amino acids.

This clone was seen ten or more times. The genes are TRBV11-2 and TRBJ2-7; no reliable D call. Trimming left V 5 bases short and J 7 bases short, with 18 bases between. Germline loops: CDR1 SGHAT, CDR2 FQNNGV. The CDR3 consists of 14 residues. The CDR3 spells CASSTLDRAREQYF. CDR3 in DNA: TGTGCCAGCAGCACCCTGGACCGTGCTAGGGAGCAGTACTTC.

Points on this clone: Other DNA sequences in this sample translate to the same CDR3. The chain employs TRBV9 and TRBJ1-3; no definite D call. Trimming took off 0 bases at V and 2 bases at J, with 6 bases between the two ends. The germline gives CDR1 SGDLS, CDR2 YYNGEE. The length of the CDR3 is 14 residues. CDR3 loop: CASSVGGAGNTIYF. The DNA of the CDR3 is TGTGCCAGCAGCGTAGGAGGAGCTGGAAACACCATATATTTT. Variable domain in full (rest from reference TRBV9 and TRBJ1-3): DSGVTQTPKHLITATGQRVTLRCSPRSGDLSVYWYQQSLDQGLQFLIQYYNGEERAKGNILERFSAQQFPDLHSELNLSSLELGDSALYFCASSVGGAGNTIYFGEGSWLTVV.

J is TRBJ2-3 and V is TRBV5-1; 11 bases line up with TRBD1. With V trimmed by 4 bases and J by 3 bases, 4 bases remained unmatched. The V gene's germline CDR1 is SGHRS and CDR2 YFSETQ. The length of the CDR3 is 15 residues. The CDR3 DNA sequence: TGCGCCAGCAGCCCGGGACAGGGGGGGACAGATACGCAGTATTTT. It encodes CASSPGQGGTDTQYF.

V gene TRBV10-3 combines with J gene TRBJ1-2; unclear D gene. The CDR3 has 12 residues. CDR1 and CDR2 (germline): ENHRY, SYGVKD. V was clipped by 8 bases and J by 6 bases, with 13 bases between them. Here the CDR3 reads CAISRMGDGYTF. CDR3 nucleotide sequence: TGTGCCATCTCAAGAATGGGTGATGGCTACACCTTC.

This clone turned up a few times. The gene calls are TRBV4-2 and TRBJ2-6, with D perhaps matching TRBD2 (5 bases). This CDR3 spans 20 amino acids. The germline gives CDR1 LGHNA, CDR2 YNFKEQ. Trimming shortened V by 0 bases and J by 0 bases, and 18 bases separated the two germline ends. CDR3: CASSQDLRADLPSGANVLTF. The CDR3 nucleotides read TGTGCCAGCAGCCAAGATTTGCGGGCGGATCTTCCCTCTGGGGCCAACGTCCTGACTTTC.

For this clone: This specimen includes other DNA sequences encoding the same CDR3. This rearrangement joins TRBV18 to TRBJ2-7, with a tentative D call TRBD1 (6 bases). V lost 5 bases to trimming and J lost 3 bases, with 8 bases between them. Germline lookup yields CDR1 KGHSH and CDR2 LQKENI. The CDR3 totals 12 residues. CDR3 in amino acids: CASSVQGYEQYF. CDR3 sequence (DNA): TGTGCCAGCTCAGTACAGGGCTACGAGCAGTACTTC.

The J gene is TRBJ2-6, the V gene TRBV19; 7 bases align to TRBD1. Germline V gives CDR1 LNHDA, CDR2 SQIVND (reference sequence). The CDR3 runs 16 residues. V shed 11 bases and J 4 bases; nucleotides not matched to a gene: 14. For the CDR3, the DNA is TGTGCCTCCTCGGTAAGGGGGCGAGCAGGGGCCAACGTCCTGACTTTC. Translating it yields CASSVRGRAGANVLTF.

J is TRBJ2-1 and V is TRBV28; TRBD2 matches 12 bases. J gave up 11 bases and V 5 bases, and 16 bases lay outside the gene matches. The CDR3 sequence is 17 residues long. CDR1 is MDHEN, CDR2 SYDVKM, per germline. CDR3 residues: CASSRRLAGDKSLQQFF. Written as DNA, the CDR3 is TGTGCCAGCAGTCGAAGACTAGCGGGAGATAAAAGTCTTCAGCAGTTCTTC.

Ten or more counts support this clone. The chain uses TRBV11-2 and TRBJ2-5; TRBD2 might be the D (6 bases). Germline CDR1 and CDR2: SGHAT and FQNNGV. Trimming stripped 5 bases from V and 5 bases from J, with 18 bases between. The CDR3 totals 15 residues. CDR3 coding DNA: TGTGCCAGCAGCCTACTATCGACTAGGGGCGAGACCCAGTACTTC. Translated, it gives CASSLLSTRGETQYF.

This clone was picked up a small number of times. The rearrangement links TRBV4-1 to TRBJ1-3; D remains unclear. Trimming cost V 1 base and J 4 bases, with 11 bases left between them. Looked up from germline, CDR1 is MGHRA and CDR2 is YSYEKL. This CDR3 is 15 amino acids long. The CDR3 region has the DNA TGCGCCAGCAGCCAAGGAATGGGTCCCGGAAACACCATATATTTT. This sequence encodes CASSQGMGPGNTIYF.